This TCR beta chain originates from a study of neoadjuvant anti-PD-1 for oral cavity cancer. Profiling relied on immunoSEQ multiplex PCR, and the TCRdb table lists in-frame clones only, not all of them. The sample holds 65,000 to 95,000 clones; 70% to 85% are singletons and the top ten take over 3%. Source: PBMCs, taken before nivolumab (anti-PD-1) treatment. This clonotype originated in a person between 40 and 85 years old with oral cavity squamous cell carcinoma.

CDR3 nucleotide sequence: TGTGCCTGGAATAAGGTCAGGGGGTCGGAAGGCTACACCTTC. Protein: CAWNKVRGSEGYTF. The chain couples TRBV30 to TRBJ1-2; 7 bases are shared with TRBD1. Germline loops: CDR1 GTSNPN, CDR2 SVGIG (reference sequence). CDR3 length: 14 residues. J was trimmed by 8 bases and V by 4 bases; bases with no gene match: 13. Full variable domain (outside the CDR3, taken from reference TRBV30 and TRBJ1-2): SQTIHQWPATLVQPVGSPLSLECTVEGTSNPNLYWYRQAAGRGLQLLFYSVGIGQISSEVPQNLSASRPQDRQFILSSKKLLLSDSGFYLCAWNKVRGSEGYTFGSGTRLTVV.